These T cell receptor beta chains were read from a single sample in a study of cytomegalovirus exposure and HLA in healthy donors. TCRdb's copy holds only in-frame clones and misses some; the assay was immunoSEQ multiplex PCR. The repertoire consists of some 170,000 clones, with about two thirds occurring once and the leading ten covering under 3.5%. Sequenced: PBMCs. The source is a woman aged 25-40 years in good health and CMV-seronegative. The CDR3 runs from the conserved cysteine through the conserved F or W. The D gene is left open where the match is weak. Only part of the rows carry a size: once, few, many, or a class if the clone is expanded.

D: TRBD1
V: TRBV7-3
J: TRBJ2-1
size: few
CDR3: CASSQRTGSNEQFF
DNA: TGTGCCAGCAGCCAACGGACAGGGAGCAATGAGCAGTTCTTC

D: NA
V: TRBV11-3
J: TRBJ2-1
size: NA
CDR3: CASSRRAGTQGNEQFF
DNA: TGTGCCAGCAGCCGTCGGGCAGGCACTCAGGGGAATGAGCAGTTCTTC

D: TRBD1
V: TRBV4-2
J: TRBJ2-5
size: NA
CDR3: CASSQGGTGWKETQYF
DNA: TGTGCCAGCAGCCAAGGTGGGACAGGGTGGAAAGAGACCCAGTACTTC

D: NA
V: TRBV6-4
J: TRBJ2-7
size: NA
CDR3: CASSDSDRKAYEQYF
DNA: TGTGCCAGCAGTGACAGCGACAGGAAGGCCTACGAGCAGTACTTC

D: NA
V: TRBV28
J: TRBJ2-7
size: NA
CDR3: CASSLWLMTEVNEQYF
DNA: TGTGCCAGCAGTTTATGGTTGATGACAGAGGTAAACGAGCAGTACTTC

D: NA
V: TRBV18
J: TRBJ2-2
size: NA
CDR3: CASSPRETGELFF
DNA: TGTGCCAGCTCCCCAAGGGAGACCGGGGAGCTGTTTTTT

D: TRBD2
V: TRBV5-1
J: TRBJ2-1
size: NA
CDR3: CASSLTSGSSYNEQFF
DNA: TGCGCCAGCAGCTTAACTAGCGGAAGCTCCTACAATGAGCAGTTCTTC

D: NA
V: TRBV18
J: TRBJ2-2
size: NA
CDR3: CASSPSGRTGELFF
DNA: TGTGCCAGCTCACCCTCAGGGCGCACCGGGGAGCTGTTTTTT

D: TRBD1
V: TRBV5-1
J: TRBJ2-1
size: NA
CDR3: CASSGRTGFGNEQFF
DNA: TGCGCCAGCAGCGGGAGGACAGGGTTTGGCAATGAGCAGTTCTTC

D: TRBD2
V: TRBV6-7
J: TRBJ2-2
size: NA
CDR3: CASSYELAGGSGELFF
DNA: TGTGCCAGCAGTTACGAACTAGCGGGGGGGTCCGGGGAGCTGTTTTTT

D: TRBD1
V: TRBV6-4
J: TRBJ2-7
size: NA
CDR3: CASMSFRDRGDEQYF
DNA: TGTGCCAGCATGTCCTTCCGCGACAGGGGGGACGAGCAGTACTTC

D: NA
V: TRBV5-8
J: TRBJ1-2
size: NA
CDR3: CASSPGGGSYGYTF
DNA: TGTGCCAGCAGCCCGGGTGGTGGTTCCTATGGCTACACCTTC

D: TRBD2
V: TRBV5-1
J: TRBJ2-3
size: NA
CDR3: CASSPTSGVQDTQYF
DNA: TGCGCCAGCAGCCCGACTAGCGGAGTCCAGGATACGCAGTATTTT

D: TRBD2
V: TRBV18
J: TRBJ2-7
size: NA
CDR3: CASSHSGGYEVYEQYF
DNA: TGTGCCAGCTCCCATAGCGGGGGGTATGAGGTCTACGAGCAGTACTTC

D: NA
V: TRBV19
J: TRBJ2-2
size: NA
CDR3: CASSKNRDTGELFF
DNA: TGTGCCAGTAGTAAGAACAGGGACACCGGGGAGCTGTTTTTT

D: TRBD1
V: TRBV5-6
J: TRBJ1-1
size: NA
CDR3: CASSPGGMNTEAFF
DNA: TGTGCCAGCAGCCCAGGGGGCATGAACACTGAAGCTTTCTTT

D: TRBD1
V: TRBV12-5
J: TRBJ1-6
size: NA
CDR3: CASGSHRGGVNSPLHF
DNA: TGTGCTAGTGGTTCTCACAGGGGAGGCGTCAATTCACCCCTCCACTTT

D: NA
V: TRBV2
J: TRBJ2-3
size: NA
CDR3: CASRPGTGLGTQYF
DNA: TGTGCCAGCAGACCCGGAACAGGTCTCGGCACGCAGTATTTT

D: NA
V: TRBV4-3
J: TRBJ1-1
size: NA
CDR3: CASSQEVREGTEAFF
DNA: TGCGCCAGCAGCCAAGAGGTCAGGGAAGGCACTGAAGCTTTCTTT

D: NA
V: TRBV5-4
J: TRBJ1-1
size: NA
CDR3: CASSLAVRGEAFF
DNA: TGTGCCAGCAGCTTGGCGGTGCGGGGTGAAGCTTTCTTT

D: NA
V: TRBV11-1
J: TRBJ2-5
size: NA
CDR3: CASSSGTEETQYF
DNA: TGTGCCAGCAGCTCCGGGACTGAAGAGACCCAGTACTTC

D: NA
V: TRBV28
J: TRBJ1-2
size: NA
CDR3: CASSFRAGGYTF
DNA: TGTGCCAGCAGTTTCAGGGCTGGTGGCTACACCTTC

D: NA
V: TRBV7-3
J: TRBJ1-1
size: NA
CDR3: CASSLGTLNTEAFF
DNA: TGTGCCAGCAGCTTAGGGACATTGAACACTGAAGCTTTCTTT

D: TRBD2
V: TRBV7-6
J: TRBJ2-3
size: NA
CDR3: CASSSLGEGQEDTQYF
DNA: TGTGCCAGCAGCTCACTGGGGGAGGGCCAAGAAGATACGCAGTATTTT

D: TRBD1
V: TRBV2
J: TRBJ1-2
size: NA
CDR3: CASSLWAGGYGYTF
DNA: TGTGCCAGCAGCCTTTGGGCAGGGGGCTATGGCTACACCTTC

D: TRBD2
V: TRBV7-8
J: TRBJ2-1
size: NA
CDR3: CASSLERGDEQFF
DNA: TGTGCCAGCAGCTTAGAGCGGGGGGATGAGCAGTTCTTC

D: NA
V: TRBV4-3
J: TRBJ2-4
size: NA
CDR3: CASSQDGLSKNIQYF
DNA: TGCGCCAGCAGCCAAGATGGACTCTCAAAAAACATTCAGTACTTC